The T cell receptor (beta chain) under discussion was sequenced for a study of blood T cell repertoires in COVID-19. Study information: Whether acute or convalescent, the COVID-19 samples came from the United States, Italy and Spain.

The assay was immunoSEQ multiplex PCR, and TCRdb's table has in-frame clones only and misses some. This sample has 40,000 or so clones, with more than 70% found just once. The CDR3 contains 13 residues. The germline V gene encodes CDR1 SGHAT and CDR2 FQNNGV. Deletions cut 5 bases from V and 5 bases from J, with 11 bases between. Only one count was recorded for this clone. The source material was peripheral blood. The genes are TRBV11-2 and TRBJ2-3, with a tentative D call TRBD2 (5 bases). The TCR originated in a human donor in a cohort sampled during active COVID-19. For the CDR3, the DNA is TGTGCCAGCAGCCCGCCGGGGAGAGATACGCAGTATTTT. This codes for CASSPPGRDTQYF.